This T cell receptor (beta chain) was identified during a study of T cell changes during pregnancy in multiple sclerosis. Germline lookup yields CDR1 KGHSH and CDR2 LQKENI. The V end lost 4 bases, the J end lost 3 bases, and 6 bases lay between the germline ends. This CDR3 is 13 amino acids long. Data came from immunoSEQ multiplex PCR; TCRdb stores just in-frame clones and leaves some out. Altogether about 80,000 clones are present, under 95% being singletons, with the ten largest covering roughly 1.4%. This specimen consisted of peripheral blood, obtained before pregnancy. The sequence came from a female donor with multiple sclerosis, enrolled in a pregnancy study. The chain employs TRBV18 and TRBJ2-2; unclear D gene. CDR3 region: CASSLRDTGELFF. The CDR3 DNA reads TGTGCCAGCTCACTCCGAGACACCGGGGAGCTGTTTTTT.